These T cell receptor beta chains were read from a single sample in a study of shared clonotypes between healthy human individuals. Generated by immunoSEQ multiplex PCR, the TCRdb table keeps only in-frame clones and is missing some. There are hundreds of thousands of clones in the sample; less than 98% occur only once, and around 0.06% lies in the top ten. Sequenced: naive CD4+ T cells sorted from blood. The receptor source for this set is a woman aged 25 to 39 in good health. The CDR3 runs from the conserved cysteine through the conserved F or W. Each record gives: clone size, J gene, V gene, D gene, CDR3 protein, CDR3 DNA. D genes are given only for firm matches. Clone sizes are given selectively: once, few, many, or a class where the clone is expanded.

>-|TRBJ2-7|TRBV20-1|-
CSASRATEQYF
TGCAGTGCTAGTCGGGCAACCGAGCAGTACTTC
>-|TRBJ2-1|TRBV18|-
CASSPRIQSEQFF
TGTGCCAGCTCACCACGTATTCAGTCTGAGCAGTTCTTC
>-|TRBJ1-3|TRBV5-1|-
CASSRTDLYF
TGCGCCAGCAGCCGAACGGACCTATATTTT
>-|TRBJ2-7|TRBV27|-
CASSPSGATEQYF
TGTGCCAGCAGCCCCTCAGGGGCGACCGAGCAGTACTTC
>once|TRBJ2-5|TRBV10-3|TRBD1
CAISGRQGLVEQYF
TGTGCCATCAGTGGTAGACAGGGCCTGGTGGAGCAGTACTTC
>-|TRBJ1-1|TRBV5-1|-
CASSFMGSNTEAFF
TGCGCCAGCAGCTTCATGGGGTCTAACACTGAAGCTTTCTTT
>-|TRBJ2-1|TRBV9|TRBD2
CASSVESSGSNEQFF
TGTGCCAGCAGCGTAGAGAGTAGCGGGAGCAATGAGCAGTTCTTC
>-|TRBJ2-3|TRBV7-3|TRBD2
CASSSRSGTSGTDTQYF
TGTGCCAGCAGCTCCCGCTCCGGGACTAGCGGCACAGATACGCAGTATTTT
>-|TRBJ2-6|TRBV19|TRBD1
CASSGQGGGANVLTF
TGTGCCAGTAGTGGACAGGGAGGTGGGGCCAACGTCCTGACTTTC
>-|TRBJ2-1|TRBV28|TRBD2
CASRSYPGTKNEQFF
TGTGCCAGCAGGTCATACCCCGGGACTAAGAATGAGCAGTTCTTC
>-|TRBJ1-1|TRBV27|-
CASSLSRTTEAFF
TGTGCCAGCAGTTTATCTAGAACGACTGAAGCTTTCTTT
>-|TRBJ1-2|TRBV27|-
CASSYQGVYTF
TGTGCCAGCAGTTACCAGGGAGTCTACACCTTC
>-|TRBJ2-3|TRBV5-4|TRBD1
CASSLSGQGTDTQYF
TGTGCCAGCAGCTTGTCGGGACAGGGGACAGATACGCAGTATTTT
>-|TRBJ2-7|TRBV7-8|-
CASSLALRGALGIYEQYF
TGTGCCAGCAGCTTAGCGCTGCGGGGCGCCCTCGGGATCTACGAGCAGTACTTC
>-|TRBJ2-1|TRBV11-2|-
CASSPTGVYNEQFF
TGTGCCAGCAGCCCTACTGGGGTCTACAATGAGCAGTTCTTC
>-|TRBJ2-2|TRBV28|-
CASSYPALQANTGELFF
TGTGCCAGCAGTTACCCCGCCTTACAAGCGAACACCGGGGAGCTGTTTTTT
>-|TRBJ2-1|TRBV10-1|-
CASSESFGVNFNEQFF
TGCGCCAGCAGTGAGTCTTTTGGGGTTAACTTCAATGAGCAGTTCTTC
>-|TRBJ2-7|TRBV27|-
CASSSLRDTAYEQYF
TGTGCCAGCAGTTCTCTCCGGGACACGGCCTACGAGCAGTACTTC
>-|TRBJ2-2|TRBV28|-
CASIANTGELFF
TGTGCCAGCATAGCGAACACCGGGGAGCTGTTTTTT
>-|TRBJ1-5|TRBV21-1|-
CASSIQSDNSNQPQHF
TGTGCCAGCAGCATACAGTCGGACAATAGCAATCAGCCCCAGCATTTT
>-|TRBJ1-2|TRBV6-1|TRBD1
CASTPGQGAGDGYTF
TGTGCCAGCACCCCGGGACAGGGGGCAGGGGATGGCTACACCTTC
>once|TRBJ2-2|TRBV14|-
CASSQDWLALNTGELFF
TGTGCCAGCAGCCAAGATTGGCTAGCGCTTAACACCGGGGAGCTGTTTTTT
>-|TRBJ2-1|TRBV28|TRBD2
CASTGSGGSYNEQFF
TGTGCCAGCACGGGAAGCGGGGGGTCCTACAATGAGCAGTTCTTC
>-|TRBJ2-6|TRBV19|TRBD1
CASSILQGAPGANVLTF
TGTGCCAGTAGTATATTACAGGGGGCGCCTGGGGCCAACGTCCTGACTTTC
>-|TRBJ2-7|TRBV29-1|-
CSATRAGGLREQYF
TGCAGCGCAACCCGGGCAGGGGGGTTGCGAGAGCAGTACTTC
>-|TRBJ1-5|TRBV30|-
CAWSGGPGWPQHF
TGTGCCTGGAGTGGGGGACCGGGGTGGCCCCAGCATTTT
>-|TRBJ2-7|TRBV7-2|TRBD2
CASSPTSGRLFEQYF
TGTGCCAGCAGCCCGACTAGCGGGAGGTTATTTGAGCAGTACTTC
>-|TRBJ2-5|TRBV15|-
CATSRSEETQYF
TGTGCCACCAGCCGAAGCGAAGAGACCCAGTACTTC
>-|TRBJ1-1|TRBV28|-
CASSPTKVFTEAFF
TGTGCCAGCAGCCCAACGAAAGTGTTCACTGAAGCTTTCTTT
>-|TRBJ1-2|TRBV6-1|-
CAISENGQLTNYGYTF
TGTGCCATCAGTGAGAACGGTCAGCTTACTAACTATGGCTACACCTTC
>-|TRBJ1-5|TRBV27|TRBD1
CASSPPGQGNQPQHF
TGTGCCAGCAGTCCACCGGGACAGGGGAATCAGCCCCAGCATTTT
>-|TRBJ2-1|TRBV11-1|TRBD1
CASSLDRGPYNEQFF
TGTGCCAGCAGCTTAGACAGGGGGCCGTACAATGAGCAGTTCTTC
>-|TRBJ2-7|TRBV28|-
CASSPNGAPLTYEQYF
TGTGCCAGCAGTCCTAATGGGGCCCCCCTTACTTACGAGCAGTACTTC
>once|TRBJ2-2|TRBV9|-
CASSVGATSNTGELFF
TGTGCCAGCAGCGTAGGAGCCACCTCGAACACCGGGGAGCTGTTTTTT
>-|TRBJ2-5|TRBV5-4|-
CASSPTSLAETQYF
TGTGCCAGCAGCCCAACTAGCCTGGCAGAGACCCAGTACTTC
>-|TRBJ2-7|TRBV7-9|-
CASSLIRPGSYEQYF
TGTGCCAGCAGCTTAATCAGGCCCGGCTCCTACGAGCAGTACTTC
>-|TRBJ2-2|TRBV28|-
CASSLMVGELFF
TGTGCCAGCAGTTTAATGGTCGGGGAGCTGTTTTTT
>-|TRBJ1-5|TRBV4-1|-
CASSQDQPGGGSQPQHF
TGCGCCAGCAGCCAAGATCAGCCGGGAGGGGGGAGTCAGCCCCAGCATTTT
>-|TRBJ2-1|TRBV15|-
CATSSPKRPLGNEQFF
TGTGCCACCAGCAGCCCCAAGCGTCCCCTGGGCAATGAGCAGTTCTTC
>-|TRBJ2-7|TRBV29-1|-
CSVEGGLGSYEQYF
TGCAGCGTTGAAGGGGGACTGGGCTCCTACGAGCAGTACTTC
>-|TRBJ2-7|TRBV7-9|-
CASSLYAGVSYEQYF
TGTGCCAGCAGCTTGTACGCGGGCGTCTCCTACGAGCAGTACTTC
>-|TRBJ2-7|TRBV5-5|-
CASSFNSRTDTYEQYF
TGTGCCAGCAGCTTTAACAGTCGGACAGACACCTACGAGCAGTACTTC
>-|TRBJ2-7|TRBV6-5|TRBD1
CASRKDRGRSEQYF
TGTGCCAGCAGAAAGGACAGGGGGCGCAGCGAGCAGTACTTC
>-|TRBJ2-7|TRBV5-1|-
CASSARSSYEQYF
TGCGCCAGCAGCGCGAGGAGCTCCTACGAGCAGTACTTC
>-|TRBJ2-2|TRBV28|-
CASSYRANTGELFF
TGTGCCAGCAGTTACAGGGCGAACACCGGGGAGCTGTTTTTT
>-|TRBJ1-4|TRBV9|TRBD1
CASSVGQGATNEKLFF
TGTGCCAGCAGCGTCGGACAGGGTGCAACTAATGAAAAACTGTTTTTT
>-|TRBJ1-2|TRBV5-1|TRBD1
CASSQDRVGGYTF
TGCGCCAGCAGCCAGGACAGGGTAGGCGGCTACACCTTC
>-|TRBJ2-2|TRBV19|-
CASSNQGTVRTGELFF
TGTGCCAGTAGTAATCAGGGCACCGTTCGGACCGGGGAGCTGTTTTTT
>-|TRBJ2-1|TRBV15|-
CATSRLVNEQFF
TGTGCCACCAGCAGACTAGTTAATGAGCAGTTCTTC
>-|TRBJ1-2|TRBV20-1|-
CSQGGYTF
TGCAGTCAAGGAGGCTACACCTTC
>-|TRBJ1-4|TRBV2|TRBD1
CASSGDREEKLFF
TGTGCCAGCAGTGGGGACAGGGAGGAAAAACTGTTTTTT
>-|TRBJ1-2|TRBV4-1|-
CASSQVPGIFINYGYTF
TGCGCCAGCAGCCAAGTGCCGGGGATCTTCATCAACTATGGCTACACCTTC
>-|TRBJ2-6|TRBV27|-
CASKGSGANVLTF
TGTGCCAGCAAGGGCTCTGGGGCCAACGTCCTGACTTTC